The entry below gives a single T cell receptor beta chain sequence along with its context. Using immunoSEQ multiplex PCR, the repertoire was profiled, and TCRdb retains in-frame clones only, with some absent. The sample records some 130,000 clones, over 75% being singletons. The V and J ends lost 0 bases and 1 base respectively, with 10 bases between them. Looked up from germline, CDR1 is SGDLS and CDR2 is YYNGEE. CDR3 size: 15 residues. This sample was included in a study of radiation and T cells in renal cell carcinoma. Time point defined: blood 2 weeks post-SBRT. As to treatment: 15 Gy SBRT to primary tumor, nephrectomy 4 weeks later.

The sequence derives from a woman between 55 and 75 years old with renal cell carcinoma. The chain links TRBV9 to TRBJ1-1; D call uncertain. The specimen comprised blood, sampled from a patient whose treatment included radiotherapy and nephrectomy. In nucleotides, the CDR3 is TGTGCCAGCAGCGTAGTTTCGTCAGCGAACACTGAAGCTTTCTTT. Translating gives CASSVVSSANTEAFF.